Here is one T cell receptor (beta chain) with its context. The antigen is unknown. This sample was taken from a study of shared clonotypes between healthy human individuals. Study-wide context: Three plates each covered CD4 naive and memory; CD8 naive two, CD8 memory one. Findings and limits, study-wide: Rarefaction gave evidence that sorted-subset sequencing remained incomplete despite large depth. It was the non-shared clonotypes that had lower generation probabilities than clonotypes shared by all four donors. Shared clonotypes: roughly 4.7% naive CD4, around 3.5% naive CD8, under 2.5% memory CD4, 0.4% to 0.5% memory CD8.

V lost 0 bases and J 6 bases, leaving 9 bases between the germline ends. The CDR3 has 14 amino acids. Germline CDR1 SGDLS, CDR2 YYNGEE. Data came from immunoSEQ multiplex PCR; TCRdb stores just in-frame clones and leaves some out. The repertoire holds about 2.1 million clones, with roughly 93% as singletons. The naive CD8 population came from CD45RO-negative cells selected for CCR7, without terminally differentiated effector memory CD45RA+ cells. The source is a man between 18 and 29 years old in good health. Some clones in this sample may be carry-over from other donors' samples. This sequence joins TRBV9 and TRBJ2-2; tentatively, D is TRBD2 (5 bases). The sequenced sample consisted of naive CD8+ T cells from PBMCs. The chain's CDR3 is CASSVGGMPGELFF. CDR3 DNA sequence: TGTGCCAGCAGCGTAGGAGGGATGCCCGGGGAGCTGTTTTTT.